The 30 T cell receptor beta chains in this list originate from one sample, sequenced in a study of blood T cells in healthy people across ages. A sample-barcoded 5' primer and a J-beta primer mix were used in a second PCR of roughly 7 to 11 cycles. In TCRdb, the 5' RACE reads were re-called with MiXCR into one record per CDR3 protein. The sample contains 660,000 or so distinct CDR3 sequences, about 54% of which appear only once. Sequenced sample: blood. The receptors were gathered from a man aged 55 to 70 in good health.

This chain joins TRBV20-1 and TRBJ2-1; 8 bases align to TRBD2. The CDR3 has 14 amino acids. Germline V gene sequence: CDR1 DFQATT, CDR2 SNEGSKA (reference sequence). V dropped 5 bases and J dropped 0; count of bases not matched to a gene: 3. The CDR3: CSAFSGSSYNEQFF. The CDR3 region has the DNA TGCAGTGCTTTCAGCGGGAGCTCCTACAATGAGCAGTTCTTC.

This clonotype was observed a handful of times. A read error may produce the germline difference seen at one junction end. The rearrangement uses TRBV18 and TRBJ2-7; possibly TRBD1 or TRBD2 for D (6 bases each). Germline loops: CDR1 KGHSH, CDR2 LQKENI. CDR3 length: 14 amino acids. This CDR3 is CASSPTGGSDEQYF. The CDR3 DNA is TGTGCCAGCTCACCAACCGGGGGCTCCGACGAGCAGTACTTC.

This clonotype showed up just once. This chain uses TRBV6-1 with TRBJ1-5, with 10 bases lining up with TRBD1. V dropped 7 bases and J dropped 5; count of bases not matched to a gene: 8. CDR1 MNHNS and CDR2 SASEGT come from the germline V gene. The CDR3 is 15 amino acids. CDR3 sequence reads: CASTSGQGTYQPQHF. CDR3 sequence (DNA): TGTGCCAGCACCTCGGGACAGGGGACCTATCAGCCCCAGCATTTT.

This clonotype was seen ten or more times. The CDR3 spells CASSLPYFNTGELFF. As DNA, the CDR3 is TGTGCCAGCAGCTTACCCTATTTTAACACCGGGGAGCTGTTTTTT. This sequence joins TRBV11-2 and TRBJ2-2; unclear D gene. This CDR3 has 15 amino acids. The V gene lost 2 bases and the J gene lost 2 bases, with 9 bases spanning the gap. Germline V gene lookup returns CDR1 SGHAT and CDR2 FQNNGV.

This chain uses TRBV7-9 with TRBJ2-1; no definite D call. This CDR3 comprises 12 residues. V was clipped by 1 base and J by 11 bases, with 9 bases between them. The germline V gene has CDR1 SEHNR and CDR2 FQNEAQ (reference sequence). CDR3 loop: CASSLVTLKQFF. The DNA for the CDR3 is TGTGCCAGCAGCTTAGTGACTCTTAAGCAGTTCTTC. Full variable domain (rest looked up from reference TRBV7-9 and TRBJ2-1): DTGVSQNPRHKITKRGQNVTFRCDPISEHNRLYWYRQTLGQGPEFLTYFQNEAQLEKSRLLSDRFSAERPKGSFSTLEIQRTEQGDSAMYLCASSLVTLKQFFGPGTRLTVL.

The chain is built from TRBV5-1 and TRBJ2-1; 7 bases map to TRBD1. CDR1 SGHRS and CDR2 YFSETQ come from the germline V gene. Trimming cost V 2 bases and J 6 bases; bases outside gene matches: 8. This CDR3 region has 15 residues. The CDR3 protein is CASSLQGSMGNEQFF. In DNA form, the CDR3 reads TGCGCCAGCAGCTTACAGGGGTCAATGGGCAATGAGCAGTTCTTC. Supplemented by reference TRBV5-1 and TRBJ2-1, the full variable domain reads KAGVTQTPRYLIKTRGQQVTLSCSPISGHRSVSWYQQTPGQGLQFLFEYFSETQRNKGNFPGRFSGRQFSNSRSEMNVSTLELGDSALYLCASSLQGSMGNEQFFGPGTRLTVL.

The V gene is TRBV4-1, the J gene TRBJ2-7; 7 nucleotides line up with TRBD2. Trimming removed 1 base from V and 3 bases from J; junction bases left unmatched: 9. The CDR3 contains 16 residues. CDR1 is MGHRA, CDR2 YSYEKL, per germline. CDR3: CASSQGWGGTIYEQYF. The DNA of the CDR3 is TGCGCCAGCAGCCAAGGCTGGGGCGGGACTATCTACGAGCAGTACTTC.

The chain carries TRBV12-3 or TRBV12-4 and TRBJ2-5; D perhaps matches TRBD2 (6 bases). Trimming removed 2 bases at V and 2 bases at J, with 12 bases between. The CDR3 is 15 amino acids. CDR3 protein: CASSLWGGVQETQYF. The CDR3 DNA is TGTGCCAGCAGTTTATGGGGCGGGGTACAAGAGACCCAGTACTTC.

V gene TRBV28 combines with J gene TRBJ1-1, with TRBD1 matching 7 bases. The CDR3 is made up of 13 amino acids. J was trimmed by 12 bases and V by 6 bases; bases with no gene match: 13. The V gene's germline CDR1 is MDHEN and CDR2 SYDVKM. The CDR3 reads CASSLDRAGATFF. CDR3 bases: TGTGCCAGCAGCCTCGACAGGGCTGGGGCTACTTTCTTT. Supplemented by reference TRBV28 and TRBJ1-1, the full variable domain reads DVKVTQSSRYLVKRTGEKVFLECVQDMDHENMFWYRQDPGLGLRLIYFSYDVKMKEKGDIPEGYSVSREKKERFSLILESASTNQTSMYLCASSLDRAGATFFGQGTRLTVV.

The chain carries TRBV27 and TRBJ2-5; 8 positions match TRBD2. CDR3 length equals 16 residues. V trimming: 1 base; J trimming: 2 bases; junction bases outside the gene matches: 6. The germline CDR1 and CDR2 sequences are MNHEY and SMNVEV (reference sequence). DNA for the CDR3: TGTGCCAGCAGTTTATGGACTAGCAACTCTCAAGAGACCCAGTACTTC. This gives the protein CASSLWTSNSQETQYF.

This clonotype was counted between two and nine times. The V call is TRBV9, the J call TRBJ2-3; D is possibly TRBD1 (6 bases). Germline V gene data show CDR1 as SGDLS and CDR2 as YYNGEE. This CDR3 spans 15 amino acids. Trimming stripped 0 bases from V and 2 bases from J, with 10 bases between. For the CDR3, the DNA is TGTGCCAGCAGCGTAGGAGGGGGACCCACAGATACGCAGTATTTT. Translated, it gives CASSVGGGPTDTQYF.

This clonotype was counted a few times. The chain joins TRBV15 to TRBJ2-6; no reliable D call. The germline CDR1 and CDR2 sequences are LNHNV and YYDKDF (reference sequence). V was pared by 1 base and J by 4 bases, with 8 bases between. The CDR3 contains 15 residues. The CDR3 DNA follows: TGTGCCACCAGCAGAGTTGGGCAAGGGGCCAACGTCCTGACTTTC. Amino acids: CATSRVGQGANVLTF.

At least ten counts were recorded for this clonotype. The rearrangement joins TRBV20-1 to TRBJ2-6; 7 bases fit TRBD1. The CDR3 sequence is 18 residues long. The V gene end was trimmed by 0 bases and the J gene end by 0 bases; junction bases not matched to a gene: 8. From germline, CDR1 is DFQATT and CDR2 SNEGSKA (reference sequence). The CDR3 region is CSARDLTGPFSGANVLTF. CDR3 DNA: TGCAGTGCTAGAGATTTGACAGGGCCGTTCTCTGGGGCCAACGTCCTGACTTTC.

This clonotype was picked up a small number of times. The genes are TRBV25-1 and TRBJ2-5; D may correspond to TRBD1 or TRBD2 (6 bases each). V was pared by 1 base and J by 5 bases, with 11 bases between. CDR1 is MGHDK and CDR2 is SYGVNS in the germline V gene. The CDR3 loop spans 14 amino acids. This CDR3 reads CASSELGGGETQYF. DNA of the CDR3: TGTGCCAGCAGTGAATTGGGGGGCGGGGAGACCCAGTACTTC.

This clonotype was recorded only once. CDR3 sequence reads: CAISEGQGDGYTF. The CDR3, as DNA: TGTGCCATCAGTGAGGGACAGGGTGATGGCTACACCTTC. The chain joins TRBV10-3 to TRBJ1-2; 8 nucleotides line up with TRBD1. Germline loops: CDR1 ENHRY, CDR2 SYGVKD. The CDR3 contains 13 residues. Germline trimming cut 2 bases from V and 6 bases from J; bases unmatched to any gene: 2.

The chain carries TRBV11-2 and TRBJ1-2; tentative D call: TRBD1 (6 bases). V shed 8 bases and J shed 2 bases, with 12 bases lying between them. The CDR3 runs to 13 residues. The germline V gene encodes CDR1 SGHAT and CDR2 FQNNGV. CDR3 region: CASGGQSNYGYTF. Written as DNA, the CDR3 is TGTGCCAGCGGTGGACAGAGCAACTATGGCTACACCTTC.

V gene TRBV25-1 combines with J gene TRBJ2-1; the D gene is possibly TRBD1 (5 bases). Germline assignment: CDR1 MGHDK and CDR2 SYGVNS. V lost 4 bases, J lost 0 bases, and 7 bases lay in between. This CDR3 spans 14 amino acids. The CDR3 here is CASSVGHSYNEQFF. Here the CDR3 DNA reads TGTGCCAGCAGTGTCGGACACTCCTACAATGAGCAGTTCTTC.

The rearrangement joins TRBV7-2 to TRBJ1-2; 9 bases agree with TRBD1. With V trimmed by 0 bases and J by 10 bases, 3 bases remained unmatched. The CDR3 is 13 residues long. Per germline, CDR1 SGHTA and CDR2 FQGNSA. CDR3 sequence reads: CASSLATGGDYTF. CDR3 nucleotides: TGTGCCAGCAGCTTAGCGACAGGGGGTGACTACACCTTC. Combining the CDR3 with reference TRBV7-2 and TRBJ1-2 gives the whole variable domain GAGVSQSPSNKVTEKGKDVELRCDPISGHTALYWYRQSLGQGLEFLIYFQGNSAPDKSGLPSDRFSAERTGGSVSTLTIQRTQQEDSAVYLCASSLATGGDYTFGSGTRLTVV.

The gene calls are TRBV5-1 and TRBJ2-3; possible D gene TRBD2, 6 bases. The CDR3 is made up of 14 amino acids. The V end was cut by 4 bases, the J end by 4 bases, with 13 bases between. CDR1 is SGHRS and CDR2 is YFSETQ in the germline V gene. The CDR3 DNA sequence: TGCGCCAGCAGCGCGACGGGAGTCTCAGATACGCAGTATTTT. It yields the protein CASSATGVSDTQYF.

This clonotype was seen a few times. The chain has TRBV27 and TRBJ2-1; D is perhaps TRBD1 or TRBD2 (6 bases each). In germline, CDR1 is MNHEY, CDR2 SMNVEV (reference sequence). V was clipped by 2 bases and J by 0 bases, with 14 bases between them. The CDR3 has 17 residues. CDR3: CASSLPRGQISYNEQFF. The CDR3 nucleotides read TGTGCCAGCAGTTTACCCCGGGGGCAGATCTCCTACAATGAGCAGTTCTTC.

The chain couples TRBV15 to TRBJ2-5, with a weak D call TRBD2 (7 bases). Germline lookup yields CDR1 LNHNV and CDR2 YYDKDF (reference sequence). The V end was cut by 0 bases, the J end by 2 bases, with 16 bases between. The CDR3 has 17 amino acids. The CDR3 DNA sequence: TGTGCCACCAGCAGAGATATCGGGCGGGGGCGACAAGAGACCCAGTACTTC. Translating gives CATSRDIGRGRQETQYF.

CDR3 sequence: CALEGGSNSNQPQHF. The CDR3 bases are TGTGCCCTCGAGGGGGGGAGTAATAGCAATCAGCCCCAGCATTTT. The chain is built from TRBV6-2 or TRBV6-3 and TRBJ1-5, with D possibly TRBD1 on 6 matching bases. This CDR3 has 15 amino acids. V was pared by 11 bases and J by 0 bases, with 17 bases between. Per the germline V gene, CDR1 is MNHEY and CDR2 is SVGEGT.

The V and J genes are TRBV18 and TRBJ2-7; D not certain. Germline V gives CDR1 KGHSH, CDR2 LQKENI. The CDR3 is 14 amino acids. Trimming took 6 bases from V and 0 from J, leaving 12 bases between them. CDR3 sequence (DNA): TGTGCCAGCTCCCCGGCGACCGTCTCCTACGAGCAGTACTTC. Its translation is CASSPATVSYEQYF.

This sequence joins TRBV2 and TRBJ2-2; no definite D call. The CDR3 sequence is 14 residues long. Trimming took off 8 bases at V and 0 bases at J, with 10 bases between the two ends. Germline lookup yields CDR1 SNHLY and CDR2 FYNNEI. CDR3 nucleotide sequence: TGTGCCAGCCTTGAACAGTCGAACACCGGGGAGCTGTTTTTT. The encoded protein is CASLEQSNTGELFF.

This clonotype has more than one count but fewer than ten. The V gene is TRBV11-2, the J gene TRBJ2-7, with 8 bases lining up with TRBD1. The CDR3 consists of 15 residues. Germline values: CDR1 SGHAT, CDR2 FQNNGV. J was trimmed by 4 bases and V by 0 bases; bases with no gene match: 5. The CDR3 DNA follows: TGTGCCAGCAGCTTAGACCCGGGACAGGTTTACGAGCAGTACTTC. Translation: CASSLDPGQVYEQYF.

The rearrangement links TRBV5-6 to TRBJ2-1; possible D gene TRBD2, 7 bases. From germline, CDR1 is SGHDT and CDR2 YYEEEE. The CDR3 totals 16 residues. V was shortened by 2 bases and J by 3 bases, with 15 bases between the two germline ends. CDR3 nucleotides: TGTGCCAGCAGCTTAGGCGGGGGCCGATTCTACAATGAGCAGTTCTTC. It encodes CASSLGGGRFYNEQFF.

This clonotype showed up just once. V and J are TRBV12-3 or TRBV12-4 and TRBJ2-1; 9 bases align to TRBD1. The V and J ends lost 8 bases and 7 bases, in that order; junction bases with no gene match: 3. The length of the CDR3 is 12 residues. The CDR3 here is CASGTGRNEQFF. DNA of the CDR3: TGTGCCAGCGGGACAGGGCGGAATGAGCAGTTCTTC.

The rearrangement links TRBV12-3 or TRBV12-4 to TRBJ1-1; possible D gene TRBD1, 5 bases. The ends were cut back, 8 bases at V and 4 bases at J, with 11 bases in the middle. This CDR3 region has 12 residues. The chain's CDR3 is CASARQGTEAFF. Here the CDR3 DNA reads TGTGCCAGCGCACGCCAGGGCACTGAAGCTTTCTTT.

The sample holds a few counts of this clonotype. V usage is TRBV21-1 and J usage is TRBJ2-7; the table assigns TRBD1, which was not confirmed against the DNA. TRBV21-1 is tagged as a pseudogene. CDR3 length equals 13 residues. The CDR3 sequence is CASTKGQSYEQYF. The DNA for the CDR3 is TGTGCCAGCACCAAGGGACAGTCCTACGAGCAGTACTTC.

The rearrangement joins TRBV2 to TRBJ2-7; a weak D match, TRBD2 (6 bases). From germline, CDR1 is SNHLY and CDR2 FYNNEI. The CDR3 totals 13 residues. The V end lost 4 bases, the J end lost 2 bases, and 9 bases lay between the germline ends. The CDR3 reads CASSAGETYEQYF. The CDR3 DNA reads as TGTGCCAGCAGTGCGGGGGAGACCTACGAGCAGTACTTC.